This T cell receptor (beta chain) stems from a study of beta chain features in type 1 diabetes. Whole-study results and caveats: Sampled from patients, naive, central memory and Treg TCRB repertoires appeared more similar than those sampled from healthy donors.

Expressed TCRB transcripts were sequenced because the entire RNA isolate underwent reverse transcription. The average output of naive, central memory and regulatory T cell samples was approximately 3.6 million reads. Clones were read by immunoSEQ multiplex PCR, and TCRdb kept only the in-frame ones, dropping some. Found here are approximately 23,000 clones, roughly three quarters of them singletons; the top ten hold about 2.2%. About this clone itself: Its specificity is not known.

The sequence came from a woman aged 40 to 49 in good health. Material for sequencing was Tregs from blood.

The CDR3 sequence: CATRMEGTDTQYF. For the CDR3, the DNA is TGTGCCACTAGGATGGAGGGCACAGATACGCAGTATTTT. The rearrangement uses TRBV10-3 and TRBJ2-3; D possibly corresponds to TRBD2 (5 bases). This CDR3 comprises 13 residues. V was cut by 10 bases and J by 1 base, with 12 bases left in between. The germline V gene has CDR1 ENHRY and CDR2 SYGVKD.